This TCR beta chain was found in a study of metastatic and nonmetastatic thyroid tumors. Findings and caveats of the study: Relative to benign nodules, malignant thyroid tumors were reportedly characterized by significantly elevated TCR beta diversity in blood and tumor.

TCRdb re-called the PCR reads through MiXCR. In the table there are around 70,000 clones, less than 20% of which are singletons. This clone occurred many times. Its cognate antigen is unknown. V was clipped by 1 base and J by 5 bases, with 9 bases between them. Germline lookup yields CDR1 SGHDT and CDR2 YYEEEE. The CDR3 is 14 amino acids. All patients were treatment-naive before thyroid surgery. This sequence originates from a female donor with papillary thyroid cancer or a benign thyroid nodule (not recorded which). Some clones in this sample may be carry-over from other donors' samples. The sequenced material came from blood. The rearrangement joins TRBV5-6 to TRBJ2-2; D not certain. The CDR3 region is CASSLTPTTGELFF. As DNA, the CDR3 is TGTGCCAGCAGCTTGACGCCGACGACCGGGGAGCTGTTTTTT.